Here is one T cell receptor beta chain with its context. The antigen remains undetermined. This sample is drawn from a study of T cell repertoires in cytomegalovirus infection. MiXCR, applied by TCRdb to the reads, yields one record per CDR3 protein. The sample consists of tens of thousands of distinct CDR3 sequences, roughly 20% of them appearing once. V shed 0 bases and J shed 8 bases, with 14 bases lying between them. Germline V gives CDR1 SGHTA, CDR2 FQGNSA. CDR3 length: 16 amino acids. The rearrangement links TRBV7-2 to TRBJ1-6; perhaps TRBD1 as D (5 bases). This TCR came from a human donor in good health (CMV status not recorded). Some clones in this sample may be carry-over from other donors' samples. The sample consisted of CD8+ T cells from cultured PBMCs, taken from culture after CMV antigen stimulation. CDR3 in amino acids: CASSLAIDSRDSPLHF. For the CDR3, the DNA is TGTGCCAGCAGCTTAGCGATTGACAGTAGGGATTCACCCCTCCACTTT. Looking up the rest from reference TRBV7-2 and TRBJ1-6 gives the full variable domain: GAGVSQSPSNKVTEKGKDVELRCDPISGHTALYWYRQSLGQGLEFLIYFQGNSAPDKSGLPSDRFSAERTGGSVSTLTIQRTQQEDSAVYLCASSLAIDSRDSPLHFGNGTRLTVT.